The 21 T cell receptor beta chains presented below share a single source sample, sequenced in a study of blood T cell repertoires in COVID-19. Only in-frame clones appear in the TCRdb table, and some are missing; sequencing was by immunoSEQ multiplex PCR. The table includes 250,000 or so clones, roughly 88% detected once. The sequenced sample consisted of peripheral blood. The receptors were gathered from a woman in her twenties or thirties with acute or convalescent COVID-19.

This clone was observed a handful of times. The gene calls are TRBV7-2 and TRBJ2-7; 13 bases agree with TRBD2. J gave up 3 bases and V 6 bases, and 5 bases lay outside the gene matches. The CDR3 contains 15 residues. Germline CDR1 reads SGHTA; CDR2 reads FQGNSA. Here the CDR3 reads CASSHGLAGVYEQYF. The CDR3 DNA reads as TGTGCCAGCAGTCACGGACTAGCGGGAGTCTACGAGCAGTACTTC.

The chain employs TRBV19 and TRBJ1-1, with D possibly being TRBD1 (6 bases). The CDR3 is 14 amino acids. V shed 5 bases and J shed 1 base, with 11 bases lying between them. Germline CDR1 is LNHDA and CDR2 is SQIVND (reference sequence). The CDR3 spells CASSHPTGNTEAFF. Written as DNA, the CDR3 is TGTGCCAGTAGTCACCCGACAGGGAACACTGAAGCTTTCTTT.

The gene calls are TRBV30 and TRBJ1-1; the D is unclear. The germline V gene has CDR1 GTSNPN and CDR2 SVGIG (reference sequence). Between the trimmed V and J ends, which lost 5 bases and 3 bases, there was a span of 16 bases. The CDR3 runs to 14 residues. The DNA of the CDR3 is TGTGCCTGGCTGGCGGCCCTTAGTGACACTGAAGCTTTCTTT. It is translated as CAWLAALSDTEAFF.

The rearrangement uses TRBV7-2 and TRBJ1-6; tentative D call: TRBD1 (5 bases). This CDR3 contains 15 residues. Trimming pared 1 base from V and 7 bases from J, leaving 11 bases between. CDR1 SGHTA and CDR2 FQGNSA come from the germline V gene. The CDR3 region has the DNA TGTGCCAGCAGCTTAGGACAGATAAAAAATTCACCCCTCCACTTT. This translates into CASSLGQIKNSPLHF.

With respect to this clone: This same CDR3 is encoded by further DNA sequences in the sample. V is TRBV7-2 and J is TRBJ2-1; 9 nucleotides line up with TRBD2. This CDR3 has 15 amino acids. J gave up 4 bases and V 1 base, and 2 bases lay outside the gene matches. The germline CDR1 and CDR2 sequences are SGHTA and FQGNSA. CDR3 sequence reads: CASSLVAGGYNEQFF. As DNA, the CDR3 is TGTGCCAGCAGCTTAGTGGCGGGAGGGTACAATGAGCAGTTCTTC.

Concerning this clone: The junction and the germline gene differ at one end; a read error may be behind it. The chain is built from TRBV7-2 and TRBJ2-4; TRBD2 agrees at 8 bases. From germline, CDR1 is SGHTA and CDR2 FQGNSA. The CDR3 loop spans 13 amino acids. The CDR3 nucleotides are TGTGCCAGCAGTTTAGCGGGGCTAAACATTCAGTACTTC. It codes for CASSLAGLNIQYF.

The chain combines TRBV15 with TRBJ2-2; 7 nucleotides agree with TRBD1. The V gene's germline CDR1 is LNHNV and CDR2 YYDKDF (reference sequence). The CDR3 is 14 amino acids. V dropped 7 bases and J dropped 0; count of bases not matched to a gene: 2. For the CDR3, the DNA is TGTGCCACCACCGGGACAGCGAACACCGGGGAGCTGTTTTTT. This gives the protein CATTGTANTGELFF.

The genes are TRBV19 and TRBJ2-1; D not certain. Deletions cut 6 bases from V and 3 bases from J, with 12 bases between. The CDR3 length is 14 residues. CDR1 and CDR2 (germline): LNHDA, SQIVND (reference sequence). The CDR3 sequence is CASSLSDIYNEQFF. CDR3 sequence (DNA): TGTGCCAGTAGCCTGAGTGACATCTACAATGAGCAGTTCTTC.

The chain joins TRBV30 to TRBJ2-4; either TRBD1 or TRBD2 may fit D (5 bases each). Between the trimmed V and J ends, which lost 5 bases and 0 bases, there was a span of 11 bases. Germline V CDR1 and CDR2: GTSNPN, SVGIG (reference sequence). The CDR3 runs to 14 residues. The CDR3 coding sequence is TGTGCCTGGGGGAGACAGTTAGCCAAAAACATTCAGTACTTC. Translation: CAWGRQLAKNIQYF.

CDR3 nucleotide sequence: TGTGCCAGCAGTGAATCGGTAGCGGCGGGCCAAGAGACCCAGTACTTC. Residues: CASSESVAAGQETQYF. This chain uses TRBV25-1 with TRBJ2-5; possibly TRBD2 for D (6 bases). The CDR3 length is 16 residues. V shed 1 base and J shed 1 base, with 13 bases lying between them. CDR1 and CDR2 from the germline V gene are MGHDK and SYGVNS.

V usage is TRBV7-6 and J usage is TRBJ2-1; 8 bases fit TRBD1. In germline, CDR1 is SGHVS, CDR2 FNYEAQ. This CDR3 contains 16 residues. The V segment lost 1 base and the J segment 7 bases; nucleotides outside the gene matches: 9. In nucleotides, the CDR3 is TGTGCCAGCAGCTTAGGAGCGGCAGGGGGCCGTAATGAGCAGTTCTTC. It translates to CASSLGAAGGRNEQFF.

The chain's CDR3 is CASRPLRLSYEQYF. Here the CDR3 DNA reads TGTGCCAGCAGACCACTTCGACTCTCCTACGAGCAGTACTTC. The chain combines TRBV7-2 with TRBJ2-7; D is unresolved. The CDR3 is made up of 14 amino acids. The ends were cut back, 6 bases at V and 0 bases at J, with 12 bases in the middle. Germline V lookup: CDR1 SGHTA, CDR2 FQGNSA.

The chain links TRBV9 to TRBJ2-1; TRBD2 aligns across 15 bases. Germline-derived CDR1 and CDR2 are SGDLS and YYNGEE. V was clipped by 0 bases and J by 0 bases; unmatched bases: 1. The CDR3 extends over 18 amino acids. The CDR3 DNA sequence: TGTGCCAGCAGCGTAGGGACTAGCGGGAGGGCCTCCTACAATGAGCAGTTCTTC. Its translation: CASSVGTSGRASYNEQFF.

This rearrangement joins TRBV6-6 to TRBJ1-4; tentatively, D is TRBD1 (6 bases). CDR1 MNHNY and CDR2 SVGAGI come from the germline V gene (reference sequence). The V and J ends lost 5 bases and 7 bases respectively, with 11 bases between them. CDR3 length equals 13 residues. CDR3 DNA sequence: TGTGCCAGCAGTATCAGGGGTGGTGAAAAACTGTTTTTT. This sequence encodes CASSIRGGEKLFF.

This CDR3 reads CASSLTPGHLSSGNTIYF. CDR3 sequence (DNA): TGCGCCAGCAGCCTTACACCGGGACACTTGAGCTCTGGAAACACCATATATTTT. This chain uses TRBV4-1 with TRBJ1-3; D is possibly TRBD1 (6 bases). V dropped 4 bases and J dropped 0 bases, with 19 bases sitting between them. The CDR3 totals 18 residues. Per the germline V gene, CDR1 is MGHRA and CDR2 is YSYEKL.

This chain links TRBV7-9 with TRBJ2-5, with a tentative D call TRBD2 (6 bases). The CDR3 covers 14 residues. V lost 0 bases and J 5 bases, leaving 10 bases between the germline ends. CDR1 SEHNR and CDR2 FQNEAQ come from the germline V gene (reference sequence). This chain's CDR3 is CASSLAGGRETQYF. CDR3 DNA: TGTGCCAGCAGCTTAGCTGGGGGGAGGGAGACCCAGTACTTC. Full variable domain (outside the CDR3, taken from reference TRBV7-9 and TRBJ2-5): DTGVSQNPRHKITKRGQNVTFRCDPISEHNRLYWYRQTLGQGPEFLTYFQNEAQLEKSRLLSDRFSAERPKGSFSTLEIQRTEQGDSAMYLCASSLAGGRETQYFGPGTRLLVL.

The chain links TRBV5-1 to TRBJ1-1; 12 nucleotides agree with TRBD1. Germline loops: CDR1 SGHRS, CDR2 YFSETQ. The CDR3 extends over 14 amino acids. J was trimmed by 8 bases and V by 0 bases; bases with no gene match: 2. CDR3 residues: CASSLAGTGGEAFF. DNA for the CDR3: TGCGCCAGCAGCTTGGCCGGGACAGGGGGCGAAGCTTTCTTT.

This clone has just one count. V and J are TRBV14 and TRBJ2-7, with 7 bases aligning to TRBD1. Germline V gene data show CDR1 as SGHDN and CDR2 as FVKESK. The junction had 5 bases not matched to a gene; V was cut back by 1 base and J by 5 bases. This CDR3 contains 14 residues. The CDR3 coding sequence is TGTGCCAGCAGCCAAGTAGGGGGCGAGAACGAGCAGTACTTC. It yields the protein CASSQVGGENEQYF.

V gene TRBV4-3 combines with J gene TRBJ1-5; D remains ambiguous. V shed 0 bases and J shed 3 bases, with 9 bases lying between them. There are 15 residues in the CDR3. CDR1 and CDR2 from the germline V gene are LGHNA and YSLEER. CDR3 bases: TGCGCCAGCAGCCAAGAAGCGCGCTTCAATCAGCCCCAGCATTTT. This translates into CASSQEARFNQPQHF.

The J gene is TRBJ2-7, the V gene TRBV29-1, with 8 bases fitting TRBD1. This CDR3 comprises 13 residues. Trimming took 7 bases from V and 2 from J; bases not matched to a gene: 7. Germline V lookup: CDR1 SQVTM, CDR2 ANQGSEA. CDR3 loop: CSASRGRPYEQYF. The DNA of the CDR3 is TGCAGCGCGAGCAGGGGGCGACCCTACGAGCAGTACTTC.

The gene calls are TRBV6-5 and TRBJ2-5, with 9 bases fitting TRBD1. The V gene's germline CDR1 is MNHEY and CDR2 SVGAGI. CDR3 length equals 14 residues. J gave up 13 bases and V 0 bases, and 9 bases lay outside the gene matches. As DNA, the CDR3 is TGTGCCAGCAGTTACTCGGGACAGGGAAGTTCCTCGTACTTC. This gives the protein CASSYSGQGSSSYF.